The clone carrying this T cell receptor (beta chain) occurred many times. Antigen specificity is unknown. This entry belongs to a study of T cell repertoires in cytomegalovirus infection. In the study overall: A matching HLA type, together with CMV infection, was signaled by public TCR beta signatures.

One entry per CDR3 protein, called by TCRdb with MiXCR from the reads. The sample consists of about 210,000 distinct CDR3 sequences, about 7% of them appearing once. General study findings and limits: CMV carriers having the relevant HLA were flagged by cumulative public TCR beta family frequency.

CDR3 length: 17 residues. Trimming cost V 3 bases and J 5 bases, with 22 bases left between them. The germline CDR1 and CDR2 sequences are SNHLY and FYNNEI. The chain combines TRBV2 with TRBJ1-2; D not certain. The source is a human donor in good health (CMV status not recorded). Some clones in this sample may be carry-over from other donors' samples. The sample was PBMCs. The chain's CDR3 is CASSDNNGEGEGYGYTF. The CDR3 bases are TGTGCCAGCAGTGACAACAATGGGGAGGGCGAGGGATATGGCTACACCTTC.